Listed below are T cell receptor beta chains from one sample, sequenced in a study of blood T cell repertoires in COVID-19. The table came from immunoSEQ multiplex PCR; TCRdb's copy has only in-frame clones and leaves some out. This sample has tens of thousands of clones, with under 95% found just once. The sample taken for sequencing was peripheral blood. All receptors derive from a human donor in a cohort sampled during active COVID-19. Each CDR3 is given with its conserved first and last residue. The order of the fields is J gene, D gene, clone size, CDR3 length, V gene, CDR3 DNA, CDR3 protein. D genes are given only for firm matches. Size is stated for part of the rows, as once, few or many counts, or as a class when the clone is expanded.

TRBJ1-1 . . 15 TRBV19 TGTGCCAGTAGTATCTCGGGCAGGGATGGCACTGAAGCTTTCTTT CASSISGRDGTEAFF
TRBJ2-2 TRBD1 once 17 TRBV10-1 TGCGCCAGCAGTGCACGCACCGGGACAGGGCTCACCGGGGAGCTGTTTTTT CASSARTGTGLTGELFF
TRBJ1-5 TRBD1 . 14 TRBV30 TGTGCCTGGAGTGTACGGGACAGGGCTGGGCCCCAGCATTTT CAWSVRDRAGPQHF
TRBJ1-1 . . 13 TRBV6-6 TGTGCCTCTTCCCCCAGGGAGGGGACTGAAGCTTTCTTT CASSPREGTEAFF
TRBJ1-4 TRBD1 . 14 TRBV5-6 TGTGCCAGCAGCTTGACAGGGGGAGACGAAAAACTGTTTTTT CASSLTGGDEKLFF
TRBJ2-7 TRBD2 . 15 TRBV5-5 TGTGCCAGCAGCTTGGTAGGGACTAGTTCCTACGAGCAGTACTTC CASSLVGTSSYEQYF
TRBJ1-1 . . 15 TRBV5-1 TGCGCCAGCAGGGTTACAGGGAACTCGAACACTGAAGCTTTCTTT CASRVTGNSNTEAFF
TRBJ2-3 TRBD2 . 16 TRBV5-1 TGCGCCAGCCGCCGGGAGCTAGCGGGATTCACAGATACGCAGTATTTT CASRRELAGFTDTQYF
TRBJ2-7 TRBD2 . 16 TRBV7-2 TGTGCCAGCAGCTTGGATAGCGGGGGGGCGGGTCTCGAGCAGTACTTC CASSLDSGGAGLEQYF
TRBJ1-4 . once 15 TRBV5-6 TGTGCCAGCAGCGCGCAGAGCGCAACTAATGAAAAACTGTTTTTT CASSAQSATNEKLFF
TRBJ2-5 . . 11 TRBV12-3/TRBV12-4 TGTGCCAGCATCAACCGGGGGACCCAGTACTTC CASINRGTQYF
TRBJ2-1 TRBD1 once 15 TRBV11-2 TGTGCCAGCAGCTTCAACCTTGACAGGGTCTATGAGCAGTTCTTC CASSFNLDRVYEQFF
TRBJ1-6 . . 17 TRBV5-1 TGCGCCAGCAGCGCGGACAGAAAGGGGGCCTATAATTCACCCCTCCACTTT CASSADRKGAYNSPLHF
TRBJ2-1 . . 15 TRBV13 TGTGCCAGCAGCTTAGCCAAGACTCCCTCCGGTGAGCAGTTCTTC CASSLAKTPSGEQFF
TRBJ2-2 . . 14 TRBV7-2 TGTGCCAGCAGCGAACAGGGTAACACCGGGGAGCTGTTTTTT CASSEQGNTGELFF
TRBJ2-3 . . 13 TRBV5-1 TGCGCCAGCAGCTTGGCGTACACAGATACGCAGTATTTT CASSLAYTDTQYF
TRBJ2-7 TRBD1 . 15 TRBV7-9 TGTGCCAGCAGCAAAGGACAGGGGCTTACTTACGAGCAGTACTTC CASSKGQGLTYEQYF
TRBJ2-5 . . 13 TRBV5-1 TGCGCCAGCACAAGGGGGGGTCAAGAGACCCAGTACTTC CASTRGGQETQYF
TRBJ2-3 . . 15 TRBV15 TGTGCCACCAGCAGAGATGGGACTTGGGCAGATACGCAGTATTTT CATSRDGTWADTQYF
TRBJ2-1 . . 20 TRBV21-1 TGTGCCAGCAGCGAAGCGAGTTTTGTGACAGCGACTCCCTCCTACAATGAGCAGTTCTTC CASSEASFVTATPSYNEQFF
TRBJ1-1 . . 16 TRBV10-3 TGTGCCATCAGTGAGTCGCCGGGAGCGACCGGCACTGAAGCTTTCTTT CAISESPGATGTEAFF
TRBJ2-1 TRBD2 . 21 TRBV19 TGTGCCAGTTGGGGCAGGACTGAAGCGGGGTTTACGTCGAGCTCCTACAATGAGCAGTTCTTC CASWGRTEAGFTSSSYNEQFF
TRBJ1-4 . . 15 TRBV5-1 TGCGCCAGCAGCTTGGCCACAGGGAAGGATGAAAAACTGTTTTTT CASSLATGKDEKLFF
TRBJ1-1 . . 15 TRBV27 TGTGCCAGCAAGTTTTCCCCAGAAATGAACACTGAAGCTTTCTTT CASKFSPEMNTEAFF
TRBJ1-2 . . 14 TRBV7-2 TGTGCCAGCAGCCCAGGACCCGAGGGCTATGGCTACACCTTC CASSPGPEGYGYTF
TRBJ2-2 TRBD2 . 16 TRBV11-1 TGTGCCAGCAGCTCCTCACGGGGGGGGAACACCGGGGAGCTGTTTTTT CASSSSRGGNTGELFF
TRBJ2-2 TRBD2 . 16 TRBV5-1 TGCGCCAGCAGCCCCTCGACTAGCGGGGTCTCCGGGGAGCTGTTTTTT CASSPSTSGVSGELFF
TRBJ2-5 TRBD2 . 15 TRBV9 TGTGCCAGCAGTCCTGGTACAAATCTACGGGAGGCCCAGTACTTC CASSPGTNLREAQYF
TRBJ2-1 TRBD1 . 15 TRBV14 TGTGCCAGCAGCCAAGCGGGACAGGGGTTTAATGAGCAGTTCTTC CASSQAGQGFNEQFF
TRBJ2-5 TRBD2 . 15 TRBV6-6 TGTGCCAGCAGTTCGACTAGCGGGGGAGAAGAGACCCAGTACTTC CASSSTSGGEETQYF
TRBJ2-7 TRBD1 . 13 TRBV12-3/TRBV12-4 TGTGCCAGCAACAACCGACAGGGTAGTAAGCAGTACTTC CASNNRQGSKQYF
TRBJ1-2 . . 13 TRBV27 TGTGCCAGCAGTTCTAGACAGCACTATGGCTACACCTTC CASSSRQHYGYTF
TRBJ2-1 TRBD2 once 16 TRBV3-1/TRBV3-2 TGTGCCAGCAGCCAAAGTCTAGCGGGAGCTCTAAATGAGCAGTTCTTC CASSQSLAGALNEQFF
TRBJ2-1 . . 16 TRBV4-3 TGCGCCAGCAGCCAAGATAGTATCGGGGTTGCAAATGAGCAGTTCTTC CASSQDSIGVANEQFF
TRBJ1-2 . . 13 TRBV18 TGTGCCAGCTCACCGGGCGATGGGTATGGCTACACCTTC CASSPGDGYGYTF
TRBJ1-5 . . 13 TRBV7-2 TGTGCCAGCAGCGCCTGGGGGGATCAGCCCCAGCATTTT CASSAWGDQPQHF
TRBJ2-3 . . 15 TRBV6-2/TRBV6-3 TGTGCCAGCAGTTGGGGCTTGACCAGCACAGATACGCAGTATTTT CASSWGLTSTDTQYF
TRBJ1-3 TRBD1 once 15 TRBV25-1 TGTGCCAGCAGTGAATCGACAGGGAGTGGAAACACCATATATTTT CASSESTGSGNTIYF
TRBJ2-3 TRBD2 . 15 TRBV2 TGTGCCAGCAGTGACCCTAGCGGGACCACAGATACGCAGTATTTT CASSDPSGTTDTQYF
TRBJ2-3 . . 15 TRBV21-1 TGTGCCAGCAGCACAGACAGGCGTTACACAGATACGCAGTATTTT CASSTDRRYTDTQYF
TRBJ1-2 TRBD1 once 13 TRBV7-3 TGTGCCAGCAGCTGGGACAGGGGGCAAGGCTACACCTTC CASSWDRGQGYTF
TRBJ2-3 . . 15 TRBV6-5 TGTGCCAGCAGTTACTTCGGACAGAGCACAGATACGCAGTATTTT CASSYFGQSTDTQYF
TRBJ2-3 . . 15 TRBV3-1/TRBV3-2 TGTGCCAGCAGCCGGAGGGGGGGTCAGGGAGATACGCAGTATTTT CASSRRGGQGDTQYF
TRBJ1-5 . . 17 TRBV15 TGTGCCACGGGGAGGGGAGGGTGGCGCGGGAGCAATCAGCCCCAGCATTTT CATGRGGWRGSNQPQHF
TRBJ2-5 TRBD2 . 19 TRBV27 TGTGCCAGCAGTTTAGGGACTAGCGGGAGTCCCTGGTACCAAGAGACCCAGTACTTC CASSLGTSGSPWYQETQYF
TRBJ2-5 . once 13 TRBV6-5 TGTGCCTCCGCAGGGGCGCGCCAAGAGACCCAGTACTTC CASAGARQETQYF
TRBJ1-2 . . 13 TRBV12-3/TRBV12-4 TGTGCCAGCAGTGACCACGGGAACTATGGCTACACCTTC CASSDHGNYGYTF
TRBJ2-5 . once 13 TRBV11-2 TGTGCCAGCAGCTCTTCAGGGATTGAGACCCAGTACTTC CASSSSGIETQYF
TRBJ1-2 . once 13 TRBV6-2/TRBV6-3 TGTGCCAGCAGTCCAGGGGTAAGATATGGCTACACCTTC CASSPGVRYGYTF
TRBJ2-7 . few 14 TRBV19 TGTGCCAGTAGTCCATCATATACTGGCTACGAGCAGTACTTC CASSPSYTGYEQYF
TRBJ2-5 TRBD1 . 16 TRBV25-1 TGTGCCAGCAGTGAACCCGGGACAGGGCACCAAGAGACCCAGTACTTC CASSEPGTGHQETQYF
TRBJ2-2 . . 13 TRBV5-1 TGCGCCAGCAGCTTGGTCGGTTCCGGGGAGCTGTTTTTT CASSLVGSGELFF
TRBJ2-7 . . 14 TRBV5-1 TGCGCCAGCAGCTTCCGGACACAACACTACGAGCAGTACTTC CASSFRTQHYEQYF
TRBJ2-7 TRBD1 . 14 TRBV27 TGTGCCAGCAGAGGGGGGACAGGGGGCTACGAGCAGTACTTC CASRGGTGGYEQYF
TRBJ2-7 . once 13 TRBV10-2 TGCGCCAGCAGAATCGGGACACCCTACGAGCAGTACTTC CASRIGTPYEQYF
TRBJ1-1 TRBD1 . 13 TRBV19 TGTGCCAGTAGTATCGACAGGGGGCTCGCAGCTTTCTTT CASSIDRGLAAFF
TRBJ1-4 TRBD1 . 13 TRBV12-3/TRBV12-4 TGTGCCAGTACAGGGGGTACTTATGAAAAACTGTTTTTT CASTGGTYEKLFF
TRBJ2-1 TRBD1 . 18 TRBV10-3 TGTGCCATCAGTGAGTTCTCTCCCGGGACAGGGGGCTACAATGAGCAGTTCTTC CAISEFSPGTGGYNEQFF
TRBJ2-3 TRBD2 . 17 TRBV27 TGTGCCAGCAGTTTTGGAGGTTTGGCGGGGGGCCCAGATACGCAGTATTTT CASSFGGLAGGPDTQYF
TRBJ2-3 . . 13 TRBV4-1 TGCGCCAGCAGCCCCCAGGTACCGGATACGCAGTATTTT CASSPQVPDTQYF